Following are 22 T cell receptor beta chains from one sample sequenced in a study of cytomegalovirus exposure and HLA in healthy donors. The PCR ran on 60 Vbeta and 13 Jbeta primers. Sequencing was performed with immunoSEQ multiplex PCR; in TCRdb, only in-frame clones are kept and a portion is missing. This table holds approximately 40,000 clones, approximately 71% found once. Input material: PBMCs. The origin of the receptors is a man aged 50-60 years in good health and CMV-seropositive.

This clone was counted between two and nine times. The chain combines TRBV4-2 with TRBJ2-1, with D perhaps matching TRBD2 (5 bases). The CDR3 length is 16 residues. The germline gives CDR1 LGHNA, CDR2 YNFKEQ. V lost 2 bases and J 0 bases, leaving 11 bases between the germline ends. In nucleotides, the CDR3 is TGTGCCAGCAGCCAAACCCTAGCCAGCTCCTACAATGAGCAGTTCTTC. Amino acid sequence: CASSQTLASSYNEQFF.

The chain is built from TRBV6-6 and TRBJ1-2; possibly TRBD1 for D (6 bases). From germline, CDR1 is MNHNY and CDR2 SVGAGI (reference sequence). The CDR3 length is 15 residues. The germline V and J ends were trimmed by 2 bases and 0 bases, with 10 bases remaining between them. The CDR3 coding sequence is TGTGCCAGCAGTTACGTCGGACAGTCTAACTATGGCTACACCTTC. Amino acids: CASSYVGQSNYGYTF.

The V call is TRBV11-2, the J call TRBJ2-7, with TRBD1 matching 11 bases. Germline V CDR1 and CDR2: SGHAT, FQNNGV. The CDR3 has 14 amino acids. Trimming at V came to 3 bases and at J to 4 bases, leaving 2 bases not matched to a gene. CDR3 sequence reads: CASSFGDRGYEQYF. The CDR3 region has the DNA TGTGCCAGCAGCTTTGGGGACAGGGGGTACGAGCAGTACTTC.

In nucleotides, the CDR3 is TGTGCCAGCAGCTTATCCCCTCGGGAGACCCAGTACTTC. Translation: CASSLSPRETQYF. This sequence joins TRBV7-3 and TRBJ2-5; D uncertain. The CDR3 runs to 13 residues. CDR1 and CDR2 from the germline V gene are SGHTA and FQGTGA. Trimming removed 2 bases from V and 5 bases from J, with 9 bases in between.

This clone showed up just a few times. J is TRBJ1-1 and V is TRBV5-1, with TRBD1 identical over 8 bases. The CDR3 totals 15 residues. Germline V gene sequence: CDR1 SGHRS, CDR2 YFSETQ. Trimming cost V 4 bases and J 1 base; bases outside gene matches: 6. In DNA form, the CDR3 reads TGCGCCAGCAGCCGCTCGGGACAGGCGAACACTGAAGCTTTCTTT. Translation: CASSRSGQANTEAFF. The variable domain in full, with the rest retrieved from reference TRBV5-1 and TRBJ1-1, is KAGVTQTPRYLIKTRGQQVTLSCSPISGHRSVSWYQQTPGQGLQFLFEYFSETQRNKGNFPGRFSGRQFSNSRSEMNVSTLELGDSALYLCASSRSGQANTEAFFGQGTRLTVV.

V and J are TRBV6-1 and TRBJ2-7; tentatively, D is TRBD1 (6 bases). Germline-derived CDR1 and CDR2 are MNHNS and SASEGT. There are 14 residues in the CDR3. The V end lost 2 bases, the J end lost 3 bases, and 11 bases lay between the germline ends. The CDR3 loop is CASSEPGVGYEQYF. CDR3 sequence (DNA): TGTGCCAGCAGTGAACCAGGGGTGGGCTACGAGCAGTACTTC.

This chain joins TRBV5-6 and TRBJ1-4; D is perhaps TRBD1 (6 bases). CDR3 size: 16 residues. V was shortened by 2 bases and J by 0 bases, with 11 bases between the two germline ends. From germline, CDR1 is SGHDT and CDR2 YYEEEE. Written as DNA, the CDR3 is TGTGCCAGCAGCTTAGGACAGAGCTCAACTAATGAAAAACTGTTTTTT. This translates into CASSLGQSSTNEKLFF.

The J gene is TRBJ1-1, the V gene TRBV4-3; D uncertain. The V end was cut by 1 base, the J end by 0 bases, with 12 bases between. The CDR3 runs to 16 residues. Per germline, CDR1 LGHNA and CDR2 YSLEER. The CDR3: CASSQGSSRMNTEAFF. DNA for the CDR3: TGCGCCAGCAGCCAAGGGTCATCCAGGATGAACACTGAAGCTTTCTTT.

Here the CDR3 reads CASRPWGVSYNEQFF. CDR3 coding DNA: TGTGCCAGCAGGCCGTGGGGGGTGTCCTACAATGAGCAGTTCTTC. The V gene is TRBV6-6, the J gene TRBJ2-1; possibly TRBD2 for D (6 bases). The germline V gene has CDR1 MNHNY and CDR2 SVGAGI (reference sequence). V dropped 6 bases and J dropped 1 base, with 13 bases sitting between them. This CDR3 has 15 amino acids.

J is TRBJ2-5 and V is TRBV5-1; TRBD1 is a possible D gene (6 bases). V was trimmed by 0 bases and J by 5 bases, leaving 11 bases between them. The CDR3 runs 14 residues. Germline lookup yields CDR1 SGHRS and CDR2 YFSETQ. This chain's CDR3 is CASSLETGKETQYF. DNA for the CDR3: TGCGCCAGCAGCTTGGAGACAGGCAAGGAGACCCAGTACTTC.

J is TRBJ1-5 and V is TRBV10-3; tentative D call: TRBD1 (6 bases). V dropped 0 bases and J dropped 6 bases, with 12 bases sitting between them. The CDR3 loop spans 15 amino acids. Germline V gene sequence: CDR1 ENHRY, CDR2 SYGVKD. CDR3 nucleotides: TGTGCCATCAGTGAGTCAGCAGGGGTGGGTCAGCCCCAGCATTTT. This sequence encodes CAISESAGVGQPQHF.

The chain links TRBV7-2 to TRBJ2-4; perhaps TRBD1 as D (6 bases). Germline V gene lookup returns CDR1 SGHTA and CDR2 FQGNSA. The length of the CDR3 is 14 residues. Trimming cost V 5 bases and J 6 bases, with 14 bases left between them. The CDR3 protein is CASSHPDSPNIQYF. In DNA, the CDR3 is TGTGCCAGCAGCCACCCGGACAGTCCAAACATTCAGTACTTC. Full variable domain (missing parts from reference TRBV7-2 and TRBJ2-4): GAGVSQSPSNKVTEKGKDVELRCDPISGHTALYWYRQSLGQGLEFLIYFQGNSAPDKSGLPSDRFSAERTGGSVSTLTIQRTQQEDSAVYLCASSHPDSPNIQYFGAGTRLSVL.

This clone was recorded a few times. This sequence joins TRBV10-3 and TRBJ2-1; 11 bases align to TRBD2. Germline values: CDR1 ENHRY, CDR2 SYGVKD. V lost 3 bases to trimming and J lost 8 bases; unmatched junction nucleotides: 9. The CDR3 is 16 amino acids. In DNA, the CDR3 is TGTGCCATCAGTGACCCCCCTGGACTAGCGGGTTATGAGCAGTTCTTC. Its translation: CAISDPPGLAGYEQFF.

The rearrangement uses TRBV5-1 and TRBJ1-1; weak D call: TRBD1 (5 bases). Trimming stripped 4 bases from V and 1 base from J, with 11 bases between. The CDR3 spans 14 residues. Germline CDR1 is SGHRS and CDR2 is YFSETQ. Here the CDR3 reads CASSPNGGNTEAFF. CDR3 DNA: TGCGCCAGCAGCCCTAACGGGGGGAACACTGAAGCTTTCTTT.

This clone has just a few counts. The chain links TRBV19 to TRBJ1-5, with D possibly being TRBD1 (6 bases). CDR3 length equals 14 residues. Deletions cut 2 bases from V and 5 bases from J, with 10 bases between. Per germline, CDR1 LNHDA and CDR2 SQIVND (reference sequence). The CDR3 sequence is CASSITPGDQPQHF. CDR3 DNA: TGTGCCAGTAGTATAACCCCAGGGGATCAGCCCCAGCATTTT.

This clone was seen just once. V gene TRBV5-6 combines with J gene TRBJ2-7; D remains unclear. V gave up 0 bases and J gave up 2 bases, with 9 bases separating them. Germline loops: CDR1 SGHDT, CDR2 YYEEEE. The CDR3 runs to 14 residues. CDR3 in amino acids: CASSLALIPYEQYF. The CDR3 DNA is TGTGCCAGCAGCTTGGCACTGATTCCCTACGAGCAGTACTTC.

This chain links TRBV5-6 with TRBJ2-2; D gene uncertain. From germline, CDR1 is SGHDT and CDR2 YYEEEE. V was cut by 1 base and J by 4 bases, with 14 bases left in between. The CDR3 is 16 amino acids. In DNA form, the CDR3 reads TGTGCCAGCAGCTTGCGAGAAAATCTACGCACCGGGGAGCTGTTTTTT. Translating it yields CASSLRENLRTGELFF.

This clone occurred a few times. The chain links TRBV5-1 to TRBJ1-1, with a tentative D call TRBD1 (5 bases). CDR1 is SGHRS and CDR2 is YFSETQ in the germline V gene. The CDR3 sequence is 15 residues long. Between the trimmed V and J ends, which lost 2 bases and 5 bases, there was a span of 16 bases. The CDR3 nucleotides read TGCGCCAGCAGCTTCGCCGGGTCAAAGGGGACTGAAGCTTTCTTT. Its translation is CASSFAGSKGTEAFF.

The J gene is TRBJ2-3, the V gene TRBV6-5, with D perhaps matching TRBD1 (5 bases). The CDR3 has 12 amino acids. Germline lookup yields CDR1 MNHEY and CDR2 SVGAGI. V lost 5 bases, J lost 6 bases, and 9 bases lay in between. The CDR3 sequence is CASSLRGDTQYF. In DNA form, the CDR3 reads TGTGCCAGCAGTCTTAGGGGTGATACGCAGTATTTT.

The chain combines TRBV5-4 with TRBJ2-1, with TRBD2 matching 7 bases. This CDR3 comprises 17 residues. Germline assignment: CDR1 SGHNT and CDR2 YYREEE (reference sequence). After removal of 0 bases from V and 1 base from J, the junction contained 7 bases not matched to a gene. The CDR3 DNA sequence: TGTGCCAGCAGCTTGGGAGGGCAGGGAGGGTCCTACAATGAGCAGTTCTTC. It translates to CASSLGGQGGSYNEQFF.

The chain recombines TRBV5-4 with TRBJ1-2, with 8 bases lining up with TRBD1. The CDR3 has 13 amino acids. CDR1 is SGHNT and CDR2 is YYREEE in the germline V gene (reference sequence). The junction had 1 base not matched to a gene; V was cut back by 2 bases and J by 4 bases. DNA for the CDR3: TGTGCCAGCAGCTTCACAGGGGGCTATGGCTACACCTTC. This encodes CASSFTGGYGYTF.

The gene calls are TRBV28 and TRBJ1-2; D not certain. The V and J ends lost 4 bases and 7 bases respectively, with 10 bases between them. This CDR3 is built from 12 residues. Germline lookup yields CDR1 MDHEN and CDR2 SYDVKM. The CDR3 spells CASSSARAGYTF. CDR3 in DNA: TGTGCCAGCAGTTCGGCTAGAGCTGGCTACACCTTC.